The clone carrying this T cell receptor beta chain was seen once. This entry belongs to a study of technical replicates of blood from a handful of donors. Using immunoSEQ multiplex PCR, the repertoire was profiled, and TCRdb retains in-frame clones only, with some absent. Among about 79,000 clones listed, about nine tenths were seen once. The CDR3 consists of 16 residues. Germline CDR1 reads GTSNPN; CDR2 reads SVGIG (reference sequence). The V end lost 2 bases, the J end lost 1 base, and 15 bases lay between the germline ends. The chain links TRBV30 to TRBJ1-3; D might be TRBD1 (6 bases). The source material was T cells isolated from PBMCs. The TCR was taken from a human donor in good health. Some clones in this sample may be carry-over from other donors' samples. The CDR3 loop reads CAWSPPPQGSGNTIYF. In DNA, the CDR3 is TGTGCCTGGAGTCCCCCGCCTCAGGGGTCTGGAAACACCATATATTTT.